The 28 T cell receptor beta chains presented below share a single source sample, sequenced in a study of blood T cells in healthy people across ages. PCR was performed a second time for about 6 to 12 cycles using a sample-barcoded 5' primer and a J-beta primer mix. TCRdb reprocessed the 5' RACE reads via MiXCR and lists one record per CDR3 protein. Among about a million distinct CDR3 sequences listed, around two fifths were seen once. Material: blood. All receptors derive from a man between 18 and 35 years old in good health.

The chain has TRBV6-2 or TRBV6-3 and TRBJ2-7; D may be TRBD2 (5 bases). Trimming shortened V by 0 bases and J by 4 bases, and 13 bases separated the two germline ends. The CDR3 spans 15 residues. Looked up from germline, CDR1 is MNHEY and CDR2 is SVGEGT. CDR3 loop: CASSYSKLRGYEQYF. CDR3 coding DNA: TGTGCCAGCAGTTACTCGAAGTTACGGGGTTACGAGCAGTACTTC.

This clonotype was picked up a small number of times. The V gene is TRBV27, the J gene TRBJ2-5, with TRBD2 as a possible D gene (5 bases). V was cut by 4 bases and J by 2 bases, with 8 bases left in between. Per the germline V gene, CDR1 is MNHEY and CDR2 is SMNVEV (reference sequence). CDR3 length: 13 amino acids. The CDR3 DNA reads as TGTGCCAGCAGTTGGACTCATCAAGAGACCCAGTACTTC. Translation: CASSWTHQETQYF.

This clonotype was found a few times. V is TRBV27 and J is TRBJ2-7, with D possibly matching TRBD1 (6 bases). The CDR3 length is 15 residues. The germline gives CDR1 MNHEY, CDR2 SMNVEV (reference sequence). With 8 bases removed from V and 0 bases from J, the gap between germline ends came to 17 bases. The CDR3, as DNA: TGTGCCAGCGGTCAGACAGGCGGAAGCTCCTACGAGCAGTACTTC. This gives the protein CASGQTGGSSYEQYF.

This clonotype was seen a few times. This rearrangement joins TRBV5-1 to TRBJ1-1, with D hard to call. The ends were cut back, 1 base at V and 1 base at J, with 11 bases in the middle. The CDR3 loop spans 15 amino acids. Germline V gene lookup returns CDR1 SGHRS and CDR2 YFSETQ. For the CDR3, the DNA is TGCGCCAGCAGCTTGTCTGTCGGAACGAACACTGAAGCTTTCTTT. Translation: CASSLSVGTNTEAFF.

For the CDR3, the DNA is TGTGCCAGCAGTGGTCCCCGGACAGGTCTCGGTGAAAAACTGTTTTTT. Its translation is CASSGPRTGLGEKLFF. The chain uses TRBV6-1 and TRBJ1-4; TRBD1 aligns across 7 bases. After removal of 4 bases from V and 7 bases from J, the junction contained 12 bases not matched to a gene. The CDR3 covers 16 residues. The germline gives CDR1 MNHNS, CDR2 SASEGT.

This clonotype has a handful of counts. V and J are TRBV7-3 and TRBJ1-2; a possible D gene is TRBD1 (5 bases). The CDR3 loop spans 14 amino acids. The germline V gene has CDR1 SGHTA and CDR2 FQGTGA. Trimming left V 5 bases short and J 7 bases short, with 17 bases between. The CDR3: CASSPMVGVRGYTF. CDR3 in DNA: TGTGCCAGCAGCCCTATGGTGGGGGTTCGTGGCTACACCTTC. The complete variable domain, with remaining parts taken from reference TRBV7-3 and TRBJ1-2, reads GAGVSQTPSNKVTEKGKYVELRCDPISGHTALYWYRQSLGQGPEFLIYFQGTGAADDSGLPNDRFFAVRPEGSVSTLKIQRTERGDSAVYLCASSPMVGVRGYTFGSGTRLTVV.

Remarks on this clonotype: The junction differs from germline at one of its ends, possibly a read error. This chain links TRBV29-1 with TRBJ2-1; D perhaps matches TRBD2 (7 bases). This CDR3 spans 13 amino acids. CDR1 and CDR2 (germline): SQVTM, ANQGSEA. This chain's CDR3 is CSVGGPENNEKFF. In DNA form, the CDR3 reads TGCAGCGTCGGGGGGCCCGAAAACAATGAGAAGTTCTTC.

The CDR3 spells CASSSPGPSTGELFF. CDR3 nucleotides: TGTGCCAGCAGCTCGCCGGGACCCTCCACCGGGGAGCTGTTTTTT. This chain uses TRBV7-9 with TRBJ2-2; TRBD1 or TRBD2 may be the D gene (5 bases each). V lost 4 bases, J lost 4 bases, and 13 bases lay in between. The germline V gene encodes CDR1 SEHNR and CDR2 FQNEAQ (reference sequence). The CDR3 runs 15 residues.

This clonotype came up a few times. The chain is built from TRBV20-1 and TRBJ2-7; a weak D match, TRBD1 (5 bases). The germline V gene has CDR1 DFQATT and CDR2 SNEGSKA (reference sequence). Trimming took 8 bases from V and 2 from J, leaving 13 bases between them. This CDR3 is built from 12 residues. As DNA, the CDR3 is TGCAGTCCCAGAAGGGGAACCTACGAGCAGTACTTC. It yields the protein CSPRRGTYEQYF.

This clonotype turned up a few times. Here the CDR3 reads CASSQQTSTRISYNEQFF. CDR3 in DNA: TGCGCCAGCAGCCAACAAACTAGCACGAGGATCTCCTACAATGAGCAGTTCTTC. V and J are TRBV4-3 and TRBJ2-1, with D possibly TRBD2 on 6 matching bases. V lost 2 bases and J lost 0, with 17 bases in between. CDR3 length: 18 amino acids. The germline V gene has CDR1 LGHNA and CDR2 YSLEER.

This clonotype has a count of ten or more. In DNA, the CDR3 is TGTGCCAGCAGTTCCACAGGGGGCCAAGGCTACACCTTC. It is translated as CASSSTGGQGYTF. The chain couples TRBV6-5 to TRBJ1-2; 9 nucleotides match TRBD1. The germline V gene encodes CDR1 MNHEY and CDR2 SVGAGI. The CDR3 extends over 13 amino acids. V lost 4 bases, J lost 8 bases, and 5 bases stayed unmatched.

The V call is TRBV9, the J call TRBJ2-3, with D perhaps TRBD2 (6 bases). Germline CDR1 reads SGDLS; CDR2 reads YYNGEE. The CDR3 loop spans 17 amino acids. V was pared by 0 bases and J by 6 bases, with 20 bases between. CDR3 sequence (DNA): TGTGCCAGCAGCGTAGTCTGGAAGGCTCCTAGCGCGGATACGCAGTATTTT. It translates to CASSVVWKAPSADTQYF.

The chain has TRBV6-6 and TRBJ1-5; 10 nucleotides line up with TRBD1. CDR3 size: 16 residues. The V gene end was trimmed by 4 bases and the J gene end by 3 bases; junction bases not matched to a gene: 6. Germline V gives CDR1 MNHNY, CDR2 SVGAGI (reference sequence). The CDR3 DNA sequence: TGTGCCAGCAGTTCCCGGGACAGGGGTACCAATCAGCCCCAGCATTTT. Its protein product is CASSSRDRGTNQPQHF.

The V and J genes are TRBV29-1 and TRBJ2-7; 8 bases align to TRBD1. Germline loops: CDR1 SQVTM, CDR2 ANQGSEA. The trim removed 4 bases at V and 6 bases at J, leaving 8 bases unmatched. This CDR3 contains 13 residues. The chain's CDR3 is CSVVGQGITEQYF. Here the CDR3 DNA reads TGCAGCGTTGTTGGACAGGGAATCACCGAGCAGTACTTC.

The chain is built from TRBV29-1 and TRBJ2-5; TRBD2 agrees at 8 bases. Losses at the gene ends were 7 bases for V and 2 bases for J; bases not matched to a gene: 3. CDR1 and CDR2 (germline): SQVTM, ANQGSEA. CDR3 length: 12 residues. The CDR3: CSGSSGQETQYF. The CDR3 coding sequence is TGCAGCGGATCTAGCGGGCAAGAGACCCAGTACTTC.

This clonotype was observed a few times. The genes are TRBV20-1 and TRBJ1-2; 8 bases agree with TRBD1. From germline, CDR1 is DFQATT and CDR2 SNEGSKA (reference sequence). This CDR3 spans 14 amino acids. V was clipped by 8 bases and J by 0 bases; unmatched bases: 8. In DNA form, the CDR3 reads TGCAGTCCAAGGGGACAGGAGTCTAACTATGGCTACACCTTC. Translated: CSPRGQESNYGYTF.

This clonotype was recorded a few times. The chain couples TRBV6-2 or TRBV6-3 to TRBJ2-7; 8 positions agree with TRBD2. The CDR3 runs 14 residues. Unmatched junction bases numbered 6, after V lost 5 bases and J lost 3 bases. Germline V gives CDR1 MNHEY, CDR2 SVGEGT. CDR3 bases: TGTGCCAGCAGTATCCGGGGGGGACTCTACGAGCAGTACTTC. This codes for CASSIRGGLYEQYF.

V usage is TRBV7-6 and J usage is TRBJ1-6; D is undetermined. CDR1 SGHVS and CDR2 FNYEAQ come from the germline V gene. The CDR3 totals 15 residues. The germline V and J ends were trimmed by 1 base and 10 bases, with 14 bases remaining between them. The CDR3 is CASSLEASGGSPLHF. The CDR3 bases are TGTGCCAGCAGCTTAGAAGCGAGCGGAGGATCACCCCTCCACTTT.

A single count supports this clonotype. A read error is possible here, since a much larger clone lies one base away. J is TRBJ1-2 and V is TRBV20-1; D is ambiguous. Per germline, CDR1 DFQATT and CDR2 SNEGSKA (reference sequence). The CDR3 has 12 residues. V was shortened by 1 base and J by 6 bases, with 9 bases between the two germline ends. The CDR3 is CSARGPTNGYTF. The DNA of the CDR3 is TGCAGTGCTAGAGGTCCCACGAATGGCTACACCTTC.

This chain connects TRBV20-1 to TRBJ2-1; D unclear. The CDR3 sequence is 11 residues long. The V end lost 3 bases, the J end lost 6 bases, and 6 bases lay between the germline ends. Per germline, CDR1 DFQATT and CDR2 SNEGSKA (reference sequence). Written as DNA, the CDR3 is TGCAGTGCTAGTTGGGCCAATGAGCAGTTCTTC. Translated: CSASWANEQFF.

This clonotype was counted only a few times. The rearrangement uses TRBV3-1 and TRBJ1-2, with D possibly matching TRBD1 (5 bases). The germline V gene has CDR1 LGHDT and CDR2 YNNKEL (reference sequence). The CDR3 length is 13 residues. Trimming cost V 4 bases and J 5 bases, with 11 bases left between them. The CDR3 DNA reads as TGTGCCAGCAGCCTCCGGGACTTTTATGGCTACACCTTC. This sequence encodes CASSLRDFYGYTF.

In this sample, this clonotype turned up a few times. The chain uses TRBV15 and TRBJ1-1; D is possibly TRBD1 (6 bases). Trimming stripped 3 bases from V and 1 base from J, with 6 bases between. The germline CDR1 and CDR2 sequences are LNHNV and YYDKDF (reference sequence). The CDR3 consists of 13 residues. The CDR3 sequence is CATSRTGNTEAFF. In nucleotides, the CDR3 is TGTGCCACCAGCAGGACAGGGAACACTGAAGCTTTCTTT. The whole variable domain, remainder taken from reference TRBV15 and TRBJ1-1, is DAMVIQNPRYQVTQFGKPVTLSCSQTLNHNVMYWYQQKSSQAPKLLFHYYDKDFNNEADTPDNFQSRRPNTSFCFLDIRSPGLGDTAMYLCATSRTGNTEAFFGQGTRLTVV.

The sample holds a few counts of this clonotype. V usage is TRBV12-5 and J usage is TRBJ2-7; D is possibly TRBD1 or TRBD2 (6 bases each). The germline CDR1 and CDR2 sequences are LGHNT and FRNRAP. Trimming took off 7 bases at V and 4 bases at J, with 17 bases between the two ends. This CDR3 has 14 residues. The CDR3 nucleotides read TGTGCTAGTGTTTGGGGGGACACCTTATACGAGCAGTACTTC. Residues: CASVWGDTLYEQYF.

This chain connects TRBV19 to TRBJ1-5; D not certain. Trimming removed 5 bases from V and 3 bases from J, with 11 bases in between. The CDR3 covers 14 residues. Germline-derived CDR1 and CDR2 are LNHDA and SQIVND (reference sequence). CDR3 DNA sequence: TGTGCCAGTAGTCCAGCGACGGTCAATCAGCCCCAGCATTTT. Translated: CASSPATVNQPQHF.

The V call is TRBV9, the J call TRBJ1-2; 7 nucleotides line up with TRBD1. The CDR3 consists of 15 residues. Germline-derived CDR1 and CDR2 are SGDLS and YYNGEE. V lost 4 bases, J lost 3 bases, and 9 bases stayed unmatched. CDR3 residues: CASSPRIGTDYGYTF. The CDR3 nucleotides read TGTGCCAGCAGCCCCCGGATTGGGACAGACTATGGCTACACCTTC. The entire variable domain, with the rest obtained from reference TRBV9 and TRBJ1-2, is as follows: DSGVTQTPKHLITATGQRVTLRCSPRSGDLSVYWYQQSLDQGLQFLIQYYNGEERAKGNILERFSAQQFPDLHSELNLSSLELGDSALYFCASSPRIGTDYGYTFGSGTRLTVV.

V gene TRBV5-1 combines with J gene TRBJ1-5; 7 positions match TRBD1. This CDR3 contains 15 residues. Germline V CDR1 and CDR2: SGHRS, YFSETQ. V lost 5 bases to trimming and J lost 0 bases; unmatched junction nucleotides: 5. In DNA, the CDR3 is TGCGCCAGCAGTATGGGGACAGCTAGCAATCAGCCCCAGCATTTT. Translation: CASSMGTASNQPQHF.

The chain is built from TRBV7-2 and TRBJ2-3; 8 nucleotides agree with TRBD2. This CDR3 has 15 amino acids. Looked up from germline, CDR1 is SGHTA and CDR2 is FQGNSA. V lost 5 bases, J lost 2 bases, and 6 bases stayed unmatched. CDR3 in DNA: TGTGCCAGCAGCCCACGGGGGGGCCTCACAGATACGCAGTATTTT. It yields the protein CASSPRGGLTDTQYF.

In this sample, this clonotype turned up many times. This sequence joins TRBV4-1 and TRBJ2-5; 9 nucleotides align to TRBD2. In germline, CDR1 is MGHRA, CDR2 YSYEKL. V dropped 0 bases and J dropped 5; count of bases not matched to a gene: 10. The CDR3 loop spans 17 amino acids. CDR3 sequence reads: CASSQEGLAKLWETQYF. In DNA form, the CDR3 reads TGCGCCAGCAGCCAAGAAGGACTAGCGAAGCTTTGGGAGACCCAGTACTTC.